The source of this T cell receptor (beta chain) is a study of T-cell memory formation after mild COVID-19. Ten or more counts support this clonotype. Its antigen is not known. 5'RACE with constant-segment primers yielded barcoded, UMI-tagged TCR alpha and TCR beta cDNA libraries. MiXCR, run by TCRdb on the 5' RACE reads, gives a single entry per CDR3 protein. The sample lists around 320,000 distinct CDR3 sequences, 14% seen once, with about 21% in the top ten. Study-level results: The finding that pre-infection memory included some responding clones suggested that cross-reactive memory joined. Of the contracting clones, CD4+ ones lay mainly in CM and EM, and CD8+ ones in EMRA.

The sequenced material came from PBMCs or a T cell subset sorted from them (not recorded which). This sequence was found in a man aged 18 to 29 who had mild COVID-19 (a few samples of this study predate the infection). Cell type and time point are not known.

DNA for the CDR3: TGCGCCAGCAGCCAAGATCCCCCACCAAACGTTGATACGCAGTATTTT. Amino acids: CASSQDPPPNVDTQYF. The chain joins TRBV4-1 to TRBJ2-3; no firm D call. Germline V lookup: CDR1 MGHRA, CDR2 YSYEKL. The CDR3 is made up of 16 amino acids. Trimming left V 0 bases short and J 6 bases short, with 16 bases between.